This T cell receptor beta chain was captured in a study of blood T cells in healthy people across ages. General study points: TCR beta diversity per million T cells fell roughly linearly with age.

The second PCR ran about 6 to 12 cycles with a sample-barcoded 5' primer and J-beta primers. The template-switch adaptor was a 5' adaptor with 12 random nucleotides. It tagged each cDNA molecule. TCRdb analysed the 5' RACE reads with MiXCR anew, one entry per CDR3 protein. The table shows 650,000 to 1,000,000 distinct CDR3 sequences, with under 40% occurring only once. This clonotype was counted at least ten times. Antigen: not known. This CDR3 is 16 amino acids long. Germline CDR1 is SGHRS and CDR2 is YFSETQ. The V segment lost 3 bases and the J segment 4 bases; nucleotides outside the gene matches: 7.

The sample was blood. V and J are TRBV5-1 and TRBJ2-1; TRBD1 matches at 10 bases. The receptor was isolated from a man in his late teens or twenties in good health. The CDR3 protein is CASSSYRDRGYNEQFF. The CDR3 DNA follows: TGCGCCAGCAGCTCTTACCGGGACAGGGGTTACAATGAGCAGTTCTTC.